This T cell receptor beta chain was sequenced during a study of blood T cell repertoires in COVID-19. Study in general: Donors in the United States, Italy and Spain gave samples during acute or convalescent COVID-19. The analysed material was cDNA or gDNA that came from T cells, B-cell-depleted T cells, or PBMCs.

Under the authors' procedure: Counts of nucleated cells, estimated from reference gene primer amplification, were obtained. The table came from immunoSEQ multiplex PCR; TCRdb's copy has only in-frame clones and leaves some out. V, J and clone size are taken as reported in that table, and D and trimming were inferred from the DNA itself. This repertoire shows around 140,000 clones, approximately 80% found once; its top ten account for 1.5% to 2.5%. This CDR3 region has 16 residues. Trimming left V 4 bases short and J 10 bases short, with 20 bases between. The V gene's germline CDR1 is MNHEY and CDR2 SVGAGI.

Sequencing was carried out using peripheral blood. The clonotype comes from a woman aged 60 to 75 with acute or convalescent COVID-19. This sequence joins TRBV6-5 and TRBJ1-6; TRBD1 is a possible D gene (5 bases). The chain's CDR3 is CASSSQWGGLGSPLHF. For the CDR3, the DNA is TGTGCCAGCAGTTCCCAGTGGGGGGGGTTAGGATCACCCCTCCACTTT.